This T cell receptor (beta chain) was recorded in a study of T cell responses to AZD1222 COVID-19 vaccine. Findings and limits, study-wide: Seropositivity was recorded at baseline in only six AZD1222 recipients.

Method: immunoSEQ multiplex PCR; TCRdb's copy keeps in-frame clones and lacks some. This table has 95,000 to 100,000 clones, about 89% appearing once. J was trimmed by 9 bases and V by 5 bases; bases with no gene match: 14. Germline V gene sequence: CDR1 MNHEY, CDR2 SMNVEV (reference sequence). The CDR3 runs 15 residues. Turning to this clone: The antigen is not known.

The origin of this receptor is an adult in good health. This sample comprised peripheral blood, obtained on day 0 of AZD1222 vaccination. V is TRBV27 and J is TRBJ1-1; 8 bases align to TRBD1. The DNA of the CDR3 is TGTGCCAGCAGTCCTCGGACAGGGCTGGTTTATAAAGCTTTCTTT. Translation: CASSPRTGLVYKAFF.